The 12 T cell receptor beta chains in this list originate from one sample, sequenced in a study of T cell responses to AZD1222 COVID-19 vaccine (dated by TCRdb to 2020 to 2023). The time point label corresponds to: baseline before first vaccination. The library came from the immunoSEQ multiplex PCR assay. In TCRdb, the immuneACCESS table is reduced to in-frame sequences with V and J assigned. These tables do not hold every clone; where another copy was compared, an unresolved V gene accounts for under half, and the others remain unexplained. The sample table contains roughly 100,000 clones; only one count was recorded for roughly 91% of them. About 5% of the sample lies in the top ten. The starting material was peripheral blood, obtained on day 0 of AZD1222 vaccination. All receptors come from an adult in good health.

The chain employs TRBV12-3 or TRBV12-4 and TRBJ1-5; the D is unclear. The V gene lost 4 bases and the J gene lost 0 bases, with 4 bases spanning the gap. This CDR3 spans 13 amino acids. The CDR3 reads CASSWGSNQPQHF. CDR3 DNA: TGTGCCAGCAGTTGGGGTAGCAATCAGCCCCAGCATTTT.

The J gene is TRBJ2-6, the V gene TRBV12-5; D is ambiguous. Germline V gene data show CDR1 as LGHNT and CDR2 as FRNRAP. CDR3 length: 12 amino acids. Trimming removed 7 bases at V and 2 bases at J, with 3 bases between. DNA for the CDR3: TGTGCTAGTGCGGCTGGGGCCAACGTCCTGACTTTC. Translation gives CASAAGANVLTF.

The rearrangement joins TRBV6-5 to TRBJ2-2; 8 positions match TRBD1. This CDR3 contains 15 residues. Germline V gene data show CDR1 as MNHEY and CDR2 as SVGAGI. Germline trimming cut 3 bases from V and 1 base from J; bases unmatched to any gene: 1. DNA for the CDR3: TGTGCCAGCAGTTATGGGACAGGGAACACCGGGGAGCTGTTTTTT. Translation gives CASSYGTGNTGELFF.

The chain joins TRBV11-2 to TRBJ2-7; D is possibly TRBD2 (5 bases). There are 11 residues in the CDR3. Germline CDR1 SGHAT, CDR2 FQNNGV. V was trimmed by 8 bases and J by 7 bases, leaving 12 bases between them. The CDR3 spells CASGLTGEQYF. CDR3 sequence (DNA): TGTGCCAGCGGTCTAACGGGGGAGCAGTACTTC. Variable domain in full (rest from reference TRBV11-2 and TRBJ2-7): EAGVAQSPRYKIIEKRQSVAFWCNPISGHATLYWYQQILGQGPKLLIQFQNNGVVDDSQLPKDRFSAERLKGVDSTLKIQPAKLEDSAVYLCASGLTGEQYFGPGTRLTVT.

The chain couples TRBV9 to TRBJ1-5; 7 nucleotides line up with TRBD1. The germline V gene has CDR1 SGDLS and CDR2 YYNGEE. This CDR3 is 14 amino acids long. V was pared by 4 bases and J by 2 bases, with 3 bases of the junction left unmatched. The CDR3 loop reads CASSLQGGNQPQHF. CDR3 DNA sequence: TGTGCCAGCAGCCTTCAGGGGGGCAATCAGCCCCAGCATTTT.

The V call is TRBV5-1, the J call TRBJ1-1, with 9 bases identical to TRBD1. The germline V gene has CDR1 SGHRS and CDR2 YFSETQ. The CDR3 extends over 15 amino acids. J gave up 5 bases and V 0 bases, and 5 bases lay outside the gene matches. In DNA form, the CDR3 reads TGCGCCAGCAGCTTGGCACAGGGGGCGGGTACTGAAGCTTTCTTT. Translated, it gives CASSLAQGAGTEAFF.

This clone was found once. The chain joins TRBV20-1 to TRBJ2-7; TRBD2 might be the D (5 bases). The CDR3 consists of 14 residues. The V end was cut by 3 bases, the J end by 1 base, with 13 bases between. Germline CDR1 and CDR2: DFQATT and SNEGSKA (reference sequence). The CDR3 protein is CSASYPGSSYEQYF. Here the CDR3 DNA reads TGCAGTGCTAGTTACCCGGGATCGTCCTACGAGCAGTACTTC.

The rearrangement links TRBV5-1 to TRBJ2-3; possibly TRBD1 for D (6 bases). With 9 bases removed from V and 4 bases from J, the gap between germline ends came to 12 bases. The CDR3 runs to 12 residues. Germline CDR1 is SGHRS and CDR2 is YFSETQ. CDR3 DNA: TGCGCCAATAGAGAGGGGGCAGATACGCAGTATTTT. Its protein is CANREGADTQYF.

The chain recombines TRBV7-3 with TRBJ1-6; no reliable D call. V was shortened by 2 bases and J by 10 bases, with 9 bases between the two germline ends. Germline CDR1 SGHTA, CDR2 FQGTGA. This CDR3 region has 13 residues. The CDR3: CASSLAPESPLHF. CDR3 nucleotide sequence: TGTGCCAGCAGCTTAGCCCCGGAGTCACCCCTCCACTTT.

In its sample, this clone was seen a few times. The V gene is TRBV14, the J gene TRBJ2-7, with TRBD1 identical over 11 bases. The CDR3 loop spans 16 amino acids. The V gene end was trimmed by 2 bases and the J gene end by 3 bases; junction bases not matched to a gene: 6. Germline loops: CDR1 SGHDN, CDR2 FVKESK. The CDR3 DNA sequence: TGTGCCAGCAGCCAAAGGACAGGGGGCCTTCTCTACGAGCAGTACTTC. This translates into CASSQRTGGLLYEQYF.

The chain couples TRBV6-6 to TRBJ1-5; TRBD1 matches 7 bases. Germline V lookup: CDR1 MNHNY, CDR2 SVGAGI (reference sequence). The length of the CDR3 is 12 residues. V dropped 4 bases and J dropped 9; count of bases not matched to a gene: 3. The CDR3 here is CASSWDSRPQHF. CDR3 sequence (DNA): TGTGCCAGCAGTTGGGACAGCCGGCCCCAGCATTTT.

CDR3 nucleotide sequence: TGCGCCAGCAGTGAGTCGTTTGGGTCTGAGCAGTTCTTC. Amino acid sequence: CASSESFGSEQFF. The genes are TRBV10-2 and TRBJ2-1; D remains ambiguous. CDR3 size: 13 residues. V shed 0 bases and J shed 9 bases, with 9 bases lying between them. Germline-derived CDR1 and CDR2 are WSHSY and SAAADI.